The 25 T cell receptor beta chains below come from one sample, sequenced in a study of technical replicates of blood from a few donors. The repertoire was sequenced with immunoSEQ multiplex PCR; TCRdb's copy has only in-frame clones and lacks some. Altogether approximately 77,000 clones are present, 85% to 95% being singletons, with the ten largest covering approximately 0.4%. What was sequenced was T cells isolated from PBMCs. These receptors all come from a human donor in good health.

J is TRBJ2-3 and V is TRBV19, with TRBD1 as a possible D gene (5 bases). Germline-derived CDR1 and CDR2 are LNHDA and SQIVND (reference sequence). Trimming shortened V by 6 bases and J by 8 bases, and 9 bases separated the two germline ends. The CDR3 length is 11 residues. The CDR3: CASRERGTQYF. CDR3 bases: TGTGCCAGTAGAGAAAGGGGTACGCAGTATTTT.

CDR3 in amino acids: CASSVDPGVYNEQFF. The CDR3 DNA is TGTGCCAGCAGTGTCGACCCAGGGGTATACAATGAGCAGTTCTTC. The chain recombines TRBV6-4 with TRBJ2-1; possibly TRBD1 for D (6 bases). Germline lookup yields CDR1 MRHNA and CDR2 SNTAGT. This CDR3 comprises 15 residues. Trimming took 4 bases from V and 4 from J, leaving 14 bases between them.

This chain links TRBV27 with TRBJ2-1; 9 nucleotides align to TRBD1. The CDR3 has 14 residues. Losses at the gene ends were 6 bases for V and 2 bases for J; bases not matched to a gene: 2. The germline V gene encodes CDR1 MNHEY and CDR2 SMNVEV (reference sequence). The CDR3 loop is CASSTGGTYNEQFF. For the CDR3, the DNA is TGTGCCAGCAGCACAGGGGGCACCTACAATGAGCAGTTCTTC.

This sequence joins TRBV18 and TRBJ1-2; perhaps TRBD1 as D (5 bases). V lost 5 bases, J lost 3 bases, and 13 bases lay in between. CDR1 and CDR2 from the germline V gene are KGHSH and LQKENI. The CDR3 length is 14 residues. The CDR3 DNA reads TGTGCCAGCTCATTGGACACGGACCACTATGGCTACACCTTC. As protein: CASSLDTDHYGYTF.

The V gene is TRBV5-6, the J gene TRBJ1-5; D remains ambiguous. The CDR3 sequence is 14 residues long. The V gene lost 0 bases and the J gene lost 7 bases, with 11 bases spanning the gap. Germline assignment: CDR1 SGHDT and CDR2 YYEEEE. CDR3 protein: CASSLGQGSQPQHF. As DNA, the CDR3 is TGTGCCAGCAGCTTGGGACAAGGGAGCCAGCCCCAGCATTTT.

This sequence joins TRBV9 and TRBJ1-2, with D possibly TRBD1 on 5 matching bases. CDR1 is SGDLS, CDR2 YYNGEE, per germline. The CDR3 is made up of 14 amino acids. V lost 3 bases to trimming and J lost 7 bases, with 16 bases between them. The CDR3 here is CASSARQGASGYTF. CDR3 in DNA: TGTGCCAGCAGCGCACGGCAGGGCGCGAGTGGCTACACCTTC.

This clone was seen more than once but under ten times. The V and J genes are TRBV25-1 and TRBJ2-1; D is unresolved. V shed 5 bases and J shed 9 bases, with 11 bases lying between them. This CDR3 comprises 12 residues. Germline CDR1 reads MGHDK; CDR2 reads SYGVNS. This CDR3 is CASSIMRSEQFF. CDR3 nucleotides: TGTGCCAGCAGTATCATGAGGAGTGAGCAGTTCTTC.

The J gene is TRBJ2-5, the V gene TRBV6-5; 9 nucleotides align to TRBD2. The CDR3 has 15 amino acids. V shed 4 bases and J 2 bases; nucleotides not matched to a gene: 5. Germline CDR1 MNHEY, CDR2 SVGAGI. The CDR3 sequence: CASSSLAGHQETQYF. Written as DNA, the CDR3 is TGTGCCAGCAGTTCACTAGCGGGCCATCAAGAGACCCAGTACTTC.

This clone came up once. This rearrangement joins TRBV28 to TRBJ1-2, with 9 bases fitting TRBD1. Trimming at V came to 6 bases and at J to 6 bases, leaving 14 bases not matched to a gene. The CDR3 loop spans 16 amino acids. Germline lookup yields CDR1 MDHEN and CDR2 SYDVKM. CDR3 coding DNA: TGTGCCAGCAGCTTAATCACCGGGACAGGGTGGGATGGCTACACCTTC. Its protein is CASSLITGTGWDGYTF.

The gene calls are TRBV20-1 and TRBJ2-7, with D possibly TRBD2 on 6 matching bases. The V end was cut by 6 bases, the J end by 4 bases, with 7 bases between. CDR3 size: 10 residues. Germline assignment: CDR1 DFQATT and CDR2 SNEGSKA (reference sequence). The CDR3 nucleotides read TGCAGTGCCGCGGGGTACGAGCAGTACTTC. Translated, it gives CSAAGYEQYF.

V and J are TRBV29-1 and TRBJ2-7; 8 bases map to TRBD2. The germline V gene encodes CDR1 SQVTM and CDR2 ANQGSEA. This CDR3 region has 12 residues. V gave up 7 bases and J gave up 5 bases; unmatched junction bases: 7. The DNA for the CDR3 is TGCAGCGCCCAAGCGGGAGAGGACGAGCAGTACTTC. Translating it yields CSAQAGEDEQYF.

The chain joins TRBV28 to TRBJ2-6; D may be TRBD1 (6 bases). CDR3 length equals 16 residues. Germline V gene lookup returns CDR1 MDHEN and CDR2 SYDVKM. The ends were cut back, 4 bases at V and 3 bases at J, with 13 bases in the middle. CDR3 loop: CASSCPGVRGANVLTF. The CDR3 nucleotides are TGTGCCAGCAGTTGTCCAGGGGTTCGTGGGGCCAACGTCCTGACTTTC.

This chain links TRBV27 with TRBJ2-5, with 7 bases lining up with TRBD2. V lost 4 bases to trimming and J lost 1 base; unmatched junction nucleotides: 6. The CDR3 spans 15 residues. The V gene's germline CDR1 is MNHEY and CDR2 SMNVEV (reference sequence). This CDR3 is CASSWGTTFQETQYF. CDR3 nucleotides: TGTGCCAGCAGTTGGGGGACTACCTTCCAAGAGACCCAGTACTTC.

This chain joins TRBV7-2 and TRBJ2-1; no clear D gene. The CDR3 length is 13 residues. Germline CDR1 reads SGHTA; CDR2 reads FQGNSA. The V gene lost 1 base and the J gene lost 4 bases, with 5 bases spanning the gap. CDR3 sequence reads: CASSLVRYNEQFF. CDR3 DNA sequence: TGTGCCAGCAGCTTAGTACGGTACAATGAGCAGTTCTTC. Complete variable domain (other parts from reference TRBV7-2 and TRBJ2-1): GAGVSQSPSNKVTEKGKDVELRCDPISGHTALYWYRQSLGQGLEFLIYFQGNSAPDKSGLPSDRFSAERTGGSVSTLTIQRTQQEDSAVYLCASSLVRYNEQFFGPGTRLTVL.

The chain couples TRBV5-1 to TRBJ2-3; D not resolved. The CDR3 covers 16 residues. Trimming removed 1 base at V and 4 bases at J, with 16 bases between. Germline CDR1 and CDR2: SGHRS and YFSETQ. The CDR3 reads CASSLSGGALPDTQYF. CDR3 DNA: TGCGCCAGCAGCTTGTCTGGTGGAGCTCTCCCAGATACGCAGTATTTT.

The chain carries TRBV9 and TRBJ2-4, with D perhaps matching TRBD2 (6 bases). The germline V gene encodes CDR1 SGDLS and CDR2 YYNGEE. The CDR3 spans 16 residues. V shed 0 bases and J shed 0 bases, with 10 bases lying between them. Here the CDR3 DNA reads TGTGCCAGCAGCGTAGTAGCGGACCTAGCCAAAAACATTCAGTACTTC. Protein: CASSVVADLAKNIQYF.

The chain combines TRBV6-1 with TRBJ2-7; possibly TRBD1 for D (5 bases). The CDR3 covers 12 residues. The V end was cut by 0 bases, the J end by 7 bases, with 7 bases between. Germline V gives CDR1 MNHNS, CDR2 SASEGT. For the CDR3, the DNA is TGTGCCAGCAGTGAAGCGGGGCGTGAGCAGTACTTC. Translated: CASSEAGREQYF.

About this clone: Other DNA sequences from this sample encode an identical CDR3 as well. The gene calls are TRBV6-5 and TRBJ1-2, with D possibly TRBD1 on 6 matching bases. Germline CDR1 is MNHEY and CDR2 is SVGAGI. The germline V and J ends were trimmed by 2 bases and 8 bases, with 6 bases remaining between them. CDR3 length: 11 residues. The CDR3 coding sequence is TGTGCCAGCAGTTACGGGGGCGGCTACACCTTC. Translation gives CASSYGGGYTF.

The CDR3 is CASSLTGQLSYNEQFF. The CDR3 nucleotides are TGTGCCAGCAGCTTAACGGGACAGCTTTCCTACAATGAGCAGTTCTTC. The rearrangement joins TRBV7-3 to TRBJ2-1, with 7 bases that match TRBD1. This CDR3 contains 16 residues. The germline V gene has CDR1 SGHTA and CDR2 FQGTGA. V dropped 0 bases and J dropped 1; count of bases not matched to a gene: 3.

This chain links TRBV13 with TRBJ2-7; D may be TRBD2 (5 bases). Trimming cost V 5 bases and J 7 bases, with 18 bases left between them. The CDR3 runs to 14 residues. Germline V lookup: CDR1 PRHDT, CDR2 FYEKMQ (reference sequence). In nucleotides, the CDR3 is TGTGCCAGCAGCCCTTTTAGCGCCTGGGGAGAGCAGTACTTC. Amino acids: CASSPFSAWGEQYF.

The CDR3 nucleotides read TGTGCCAGCAGTGGCCGACAGGGGGCGGCGTATGGCTACACCTTC. Translating gives CASSGRQGAAYGYTF. The chain is built from TRBV27 and TRBJ1-2; 10 nucleotides match TRBD1. The germline CDR1 and CDR2 sequences are MNHEY and SMNVEV (reference sequence). The CDR3 extends over 15 amino acids. V was clipped by 5 bases and J by 5 bases; unmatched bases: 8.

This chain joins TRBV30 and TRBJ2-1, with 7 nucleotides matching TRBD2. Trimming took 1 base from V and 7 from J; bases not matched to a gene: 4. CDR3 size: 13 residues. Germline CDR1 and CDR2: GTSNPN and SVGIG (reference sequence). The CDR3 nucleotides read TGTGCCTGGAGTGCGGGAGCGGGGAATGAGCAGTTCTTC. Its protein product is CAWSAGAGNEQFF.

The V and J genes are TRBV5-1 and TRBJ1-1; TRBD1 might be the D (6 bases). CDR3 length: 14 amino acids. V lost 3 bases and J lost 5, with 14 bases in between. CDR1 SGHRS and CDR2 YFSETQ come from the germline V gene. The CDR3 coding sequence is TGCGCCAGCAGCTCTCAGGGGATTGGGACTGAAGCTTTCTTT. Protein product: CASSSQGIGTEAFF. The full variable domain, rest sourced from reference TRBV5-1 and TRBJ1-1, is KAGVTQTPRYLIKTRGQQVTLSCSPISGHRSVSWYQQTPGQGLQFLFEYFSETQRNKGNFPGRFSGRQFSNSRSEMNVSTLELGDSALYLCASSSQGIGTEAFFGQGTRLTVV.

J is TRBJ2-7 and V is TRBV28; 7 nucleotides agree with TRBD2. Trimming at V came to 2 bases and at J to 2 bases, leaving 6 bases not matched to a gene. CDR1 MDHEN and CDR2 SYDVKM come from the germline V gene. This CDR3 spans 15 amino acids. Written as DNA, the CDR3 is TGTGCCAGCAGTTTACTCGCGGGAGTCCCCTACGAGCAGTACTTC. It yields the protein CASSLLAGVPYEQYF.

This rearrangement joins TRBV2 to TRBJ1-3, with D uncertain. Germline V gives CDR1 SNHLY, CDR2 FYNNEI. The V end lost 2 bases, the J end lost 0 bases, and 11 bases lay between the germline ends. There are 16 residues in the CDR3. This CDR3 reads CASSELELISGNTIYF. In nucleotides, the CDR3 is TGTGCCAGCAGTGAATTGGAGTTAATCTCTGGAAACACCATATATTTT.